What follows is one TCR beta chain and its context. Its antigen is not yet known. Per-base qualities were not stored, and no clone one base away is much larger. The data were taken from a study of shared clonotypes between healthy human individuals (dated by TCRdb to the early 2020s). Notes on the research overall: Two women and three men aged 18 to 49 years were included in the cohort. To estimate repertoire size and how much clonotype sharing occurs between individuals, the study deeply sequenced the blood TCR repertoires of five healthy adults. For each donor, CD4 naive and CD4 memory were each given three plates, CD8 naive was given two plates, and CD8 memory was given one plate. Libraries were prepared and TCR repertoires were sequenced by different laboratories using diverse techniques, in order to increase sequencing depth and limit assay-specific biases. Leukapheresis yielded between about 0.85 and 9 billion PBMCs per donor.

Overall study results and their limits: Naive subsets generally had larger estimated clonotype richness than memory subsets did. Higher generation probabilities were observed for clonotypes shared by all four sorted-subset donors than for non-shared clonotypes. Around 5% of naive CD4, approximately 3.7% of naive CD8, roughly 2.5% of memory CD4, and about 0.4% of memory CD8 clonotypes were shared across a few donors. Rarefaction of sorted-subset datasets indicated incomplete sequencing despite the large sequencing depth. The genetic and exposure-history diversity represented was limited by the small number of donors. Pairwise subsampling indicated that sequencing depth was expected to affect the degree of clonotype sharing among donors. Sampling was restricted to blood, and TCR repertoires in tissue are likely to differ from TCR repertoires in blood.

TCR CDR3 regions were amplified from genomic DNA by multiplex PCR using the deep immunoSEQ assay. Extracted genomic DNA from each cell subset was distributed evenly across all wells of several immunoSEQ 96-well plates, and each plate was treated as a replicate. For sorted subsets, each replicate PCR was loaded with roughly 190 ng genomic DNA, equivalent to 25,000 to 30,000 T cell genomes. The purified libraries were quantified using a Qubit 3.0 fluorometer, sized with a Bioanalyzer 2100, and then quantified again using the KAPA Library Quantification kit. A separate single-read 150-cycle Illumina NextSeq 550 flow cell was used to sequence each immunoSEQ 96-well plate. The published analysis was carried out like this. The immunoSEQ output contained only junctional sequences without quality scores, so filtering could not match that applied to full-length reads. Sequences were annotated with PyIR, a Python wrapper for IgBLAST v1.9, using IMGT germline references to assign V/J genes and CDR3. Reads were removed for weak V/J assignments (E-value above 1e-6), missing CDR3, stop codons, out-of-frame junctions, or ambiguous translated residues. A V3J clonotype was defined by an identical inferred V gene, J gene, and CDR3 amino acid sequence. The percentage overlap between two repertoires was calculated by dividing the number of shared unique clonotypes by the size of the smaller repertoire. Three approaches were used to assess repertoire richness: RTK rarefaction, the Chao1 estimator, and Recon v2.1 estimates of unobserved clonotypes. Generation probabilities were computed with OLGA for all TCRbeta clonotypes obtained by the gDNA method from a handful of donors. TCRdb re-hosts the immuneACCESS table, in-frame sequences only. Its copies lack some clones; in the studies checked, an unresolved V gene accounts for under half of them, and the cause for the rest is not known. V and J calls and clone size come straight from that table; D and trimming were deduced from the DNA. For this sample the table gives roughly 700,000 clones, of which approximately 79% were detected only once. About 1.8% of the sample rests with the top ten.

CDR1 and CDR2, looked up from the germline V gene, are MDHEN and SYDVKM. Measured from the cysteine to the phenylalanine, the CDR3 is 13 residues long. Only the CDR3 region is kept as DNA, spanning 39 bases read in frame from base 1. V loses 3 bases of germline sequence and J loses 3 bases, and the interval between the two ends is 6 bases. Donors were healthy HIV-negative adults with no recently reported acute infections or vaccinations. Every donor was a Caucasian adult residing in Nashville, Tennessee, USA. CD4+ T cells were enriched through magnetic negative selection, after which naive cells were positively selected on CD45RA and the remaining negative fraction served as the memory subset. After blood collection by leukapheresis, PBMCs were isolated using Ficoll-Histopaque density gradient centrifugation and then cryopreserved in the vapor phase of liquid nitrogen. Analytical flow cytometry was used to check the purity and quantity of every magnetically sorted T cell population. Each sorted fraction had its genomic DNA isolated and then quantified by UV absorbance on a Nanodrop 2000c.

This TCR was sampled from a woman aged 25 to 39 in good health. The chain uses TRBV28 and TRBJ2-1; the D gene is unclear. Sequencing was performed on memory CD4+ T cells sorted from blood. The label giving this sample's cell subset or site can be read as: CD45RA-negative fraction. The nucleotide sequence is given as TGTGCCAGCAGTTTTGGTAGCTACAATGAGCAGTTCTTC. This translates into CASSFGSYNEQFF.